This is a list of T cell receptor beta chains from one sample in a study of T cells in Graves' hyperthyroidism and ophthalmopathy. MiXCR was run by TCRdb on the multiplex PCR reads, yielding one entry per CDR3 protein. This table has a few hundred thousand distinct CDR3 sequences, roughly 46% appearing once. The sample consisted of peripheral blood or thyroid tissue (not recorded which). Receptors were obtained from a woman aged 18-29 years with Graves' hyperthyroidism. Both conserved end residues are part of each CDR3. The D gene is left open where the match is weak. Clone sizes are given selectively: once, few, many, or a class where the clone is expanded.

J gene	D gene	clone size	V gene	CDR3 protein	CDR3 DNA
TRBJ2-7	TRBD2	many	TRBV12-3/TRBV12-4	CASSSGLAGVVHEQYF	TGTGCCAGCAGTTCGGGACTAGCGGGAGTCGTCCACGAGCAGTACTTC
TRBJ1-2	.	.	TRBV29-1	CSVEAGRRYGYTF	TGCAGCGTTGAAGCTGGGCGGAGGTACGGCTACACCTTC
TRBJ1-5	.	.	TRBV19	CTSSIVDVFQPQHF	TGTACCAGTAGTATAGTTGACGTCTTTCAGCCCCAGCATTTT
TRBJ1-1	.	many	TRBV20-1	CSASADGSPEAFF	TGCAGTGCTAGTGCAGACGGATCCCCAGAAGCTTTCTTT
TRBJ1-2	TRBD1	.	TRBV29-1	CSVEDRGRVIYGYTF	TGCAGCGTTGAGGACAGGGGCCGAGTAATCTATGGCTACACCTTC
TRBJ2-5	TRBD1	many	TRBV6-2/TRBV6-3	CASSQTGGDETQYF	TGTGCCAGCAGTCAAACAGGGGGCGATGAGACCCAGTACTTC
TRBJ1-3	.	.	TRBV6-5	CASRRGGGNTIYF	TGTGCCAGCAGGCGAGGCGGGGGGAACACCATATATTTT
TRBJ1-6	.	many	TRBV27	CASSLNTVSPLHF	TGTGCCAGCAGTTTGAACACTGTTTCACCCCTCCACTTT
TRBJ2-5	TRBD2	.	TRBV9	CASSEASGGRETQYF	TGTGCCAGCAGCGAGGCTAGCGGGGGCCGGGAGACCCAGTACTTC
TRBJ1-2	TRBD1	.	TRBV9	CASSWRGGGTGYGYTF	TGTGCCAGCAGCTGGAGAGGGGGCGGGACAGGCTATGGCTACACCTTC
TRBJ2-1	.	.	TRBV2	CATSDPLGRERAEQFF	TGTGCCACCAGTGACCCACTAGGTCGGGAGAGGGCTGAGCAGTTCTTC
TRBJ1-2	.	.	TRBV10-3	CAISPRTRMGYTF	TGTGCCATCAGCCCGAGGACACGGATGGGCTACACCTTC
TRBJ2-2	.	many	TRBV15	CATSRAQGTGELFF	TGTGCCACCAGCAGAGCCCAGGGAACCGGGGAGCTGTTTTTT
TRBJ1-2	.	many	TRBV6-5	CASGRGRYGYTF	TGTGCCAGCGGACGGGGACGCTATGGCTACACCTTC
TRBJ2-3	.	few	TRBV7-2	CASSSTSTDTQYF	TGTGCCAGCAGCTCGACTAGCACAGATACGCAGTATTTT
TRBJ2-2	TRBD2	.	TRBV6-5	CASSNPGLAASHGELFF	TGTGCCAGCAGTAACCCGGGACTAGCGGCTTCCCACGGGGAGCTGTTTTTT
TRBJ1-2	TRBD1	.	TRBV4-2	CASSLARGQLDSYTF	TGTGCCAGCAGCTTAGCCAGGGGACAGCTCGATAGCTACACCTTC
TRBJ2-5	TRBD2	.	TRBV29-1	CSTRLARETQYF	TGCAGCACCCGACTAGCGAGAGAGACCCAGTACTTC
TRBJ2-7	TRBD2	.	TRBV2	CASRLAGLNEQYF	TGTGCCAGCAGACTAGCGGGTTTAAATGAGCAGTACTTC
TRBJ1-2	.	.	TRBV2	CASRSSRQSDGYTF	TGTGCCAGCAGGTCGTCGCGACAATCTGATGGCTACACCTTC
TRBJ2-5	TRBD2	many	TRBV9	CASTGPGSGRAEETQYF	TGTGCCAGCACCGGACCGGGATCCGGGAGGGCTGAGGAGACCCAGTACTTC
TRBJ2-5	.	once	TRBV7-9	CASSYRSQYF	TGTGCCAGCAGCTACCGGTCCCAGTACTTC
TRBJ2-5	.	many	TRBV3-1	CASSQLSQETQYF	TGTGCCAGCAGCCAGCTAAGCCAAGAGACCCAGTACTTC
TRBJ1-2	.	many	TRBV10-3	CATYREGSYGYTF	TGTGCCACTTACCGCGAGGGGAGCTATGGCTACACCTTC
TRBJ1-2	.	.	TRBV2	CASSEQPGRYTF	TGTGCCAGCAGTGAACAACCGGGACGCTACACCTTC
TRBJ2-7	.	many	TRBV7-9	CASSLLGNEQYF	TGTGCCAGCAGCTTATTGGGGAACGAGCAGTACTTC
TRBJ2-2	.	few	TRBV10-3	CAISESHRELFF	TGTGCCATCAGTGAATCGCACCGGGAGCTGTTTTTT
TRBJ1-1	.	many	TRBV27	CASSLWGGDTEAFF	TGTGCCAGCAGCCTCTGGGGGGGGGACACTGAAGCTTTCTTT
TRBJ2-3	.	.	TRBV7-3	CASSLRGGISTDTQYF	TGTGCCAGCAGCCTACGGGGCGGGATTAGCACAGATACGCAGTATTTT
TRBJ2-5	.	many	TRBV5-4	CASGLWGGGETQYF	TGTGCCAGCGGTTTATGGGGGGGCGGAGAGACCCAGTACTTC
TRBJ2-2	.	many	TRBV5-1	CAGSLDRVTGELFF	TGCGCCGGCAGCTTGGATCGAGTCACCGGGGAGCTGTTTTTT
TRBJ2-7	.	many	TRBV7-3	CASSSSYRDEQYF	TGTGCCAGCAGCTCCTCTTACAGGGACGAGCAGTACTTC
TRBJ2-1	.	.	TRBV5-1	CASSLEGIGEQFF	TGCGCCAGCAGCTTGGAGGGTATCGGTGAGCAGTTCTTC
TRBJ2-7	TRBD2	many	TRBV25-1	CASRTSGAFYEQYF	TGTGCCAGCAGGACTAGCGGGGCCTTCTACGAGCAGTACTTC
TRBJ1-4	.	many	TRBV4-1	CASSQGHSGVNEKLFF	TGCGCCAGCAGCCAAGGGCACTCAGGGGTTAATGAAAAACTGTTTTTT
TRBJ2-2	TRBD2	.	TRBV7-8	CASRNQAAGLTGELFF	TGTGCCAGCAGAAACCAAGCAGCGGGACTCACCGGGGAGCTGTTTTTT
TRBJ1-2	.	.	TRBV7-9	CASSLKRQGNYGYTF	TGTGCCAGCAGCTTGAAGAGGCAGGGAAACTATGGCTACACCTTC
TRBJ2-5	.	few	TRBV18	CASSPLGTVGETQYF	TGTGCCAGCTCACCCCTAGGGACGGTGGGGGAGACCCAGTACTTC
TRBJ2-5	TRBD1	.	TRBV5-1	CASRPGGSWKETQYF	TGCGCCAGCAGACCAGGGGGTAGTTGGAAGGAGACCCAGTACTTC
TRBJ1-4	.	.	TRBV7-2	CASSFKGGPTNEKLFF	TGTGCCAGCAGCTTTAAGGGAGGGCCAACTAATGAAAAACTGTTTTTT
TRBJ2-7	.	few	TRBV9	CASSGGSGYEQYF	TGTGCCAGCAGCGGTGGTAGCGGATACGAGCAGTACTTC
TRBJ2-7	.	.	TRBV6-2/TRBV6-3	CASSYSDSWEQYF	TGTGCCAGCAGTTACAGTGATAGCTGGGAGCAGTACTTC
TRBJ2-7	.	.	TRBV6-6	CASSLYSSYNEQYF	TGTGCCAGCAGTTTATACAGCTCCTACAATGAGCAGTACTTC
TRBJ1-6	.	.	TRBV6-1	CATLRGAASYNSPLHF	TGTGCCACACTGAGAGGTGCTGCATCCTATAATTCACCCCTCCACTTT
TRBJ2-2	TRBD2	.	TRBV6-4	CASSSGTSRGYTGELFF	TGTGCCAGCAGTTCGGGGACTAGCCGTGGGTATACCGGGGAGCTGTTTTTT
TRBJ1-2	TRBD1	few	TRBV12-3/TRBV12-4	CASSFLREGARGYTF	TGTGCCAGCAGTTTTCTACGTGAGGGGGCAAGGGGCTACACCTTC
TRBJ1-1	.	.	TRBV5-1	CASSFKGSEAFF	TGCGCCAGCAGCTTTAAGGGTTCTGAAGCTTTCTTT
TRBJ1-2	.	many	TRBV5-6	CASRETEDYGYTF	TGTGCCAGCAGAGAGACAGAGGACTATGGCTACACCTTC
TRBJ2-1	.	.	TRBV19	CASSIPGFAVNNEQFF	TGTGCCAGTAGTATCCCCGGGTTTGCGGTTAACAATGAGCAGTTCTTC
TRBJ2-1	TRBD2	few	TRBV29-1	CSVGRTSGRNEQFF	TGCAGCGTTGGGAGAACTAGCGGGAGGAATGAGCAGTTCTTC